This TCR beta chain was recorded in a study of T cells in Graves' hyperthyroidism and ophthalmopathy. For the study at large: Any treatment followed the collection of peripheral blood at initial diagnosis.

Aged 18 to 65, the patients had hyperthyroidism that was newly diagnosed and had lasted under 2 months. Orbital computed tomography and thyroid ultrasound, together with serum TRAb and thyroxine and clinical symptoms, were used for diagnoses. TCR beta CDR3 regions were amplified from RNA transcripts. With the HTBI primer set, the TCR CDR3 went through a first round of RT-PCR. From the multiplex PCR reads, TCRdb called clonotypes with MiXCR, one entry per CDR3 protein. Of 300,000 to 400,000 distinct CDR3 sequences listed, about 14% are singletons. In this sample, this clonotype turned up many times. Germline V lookup: CDR1 LNHDA, CDR2 SQIVND (reference sequence). CDR3 length: 20 amino acids. Unmatched junction bases numbered 18, after V lost 3 bases and J lost 5 bases.

Source material: blood. The chain employs TRBV19 and TRBJ2-2; TRBD2 agrees at 10 bases. The origin of this receptor is a woman between 25 and 40 years old with Graves' hyperthyroidism. CDR3 residues: CASSMGSLAGTNRGTGELFF. CDR3 bases: TGTGCCAGTAGTATGGGATCACTAGCGGGGACGAACCGAGGAACCGGGGAGCTGTTTTTT.